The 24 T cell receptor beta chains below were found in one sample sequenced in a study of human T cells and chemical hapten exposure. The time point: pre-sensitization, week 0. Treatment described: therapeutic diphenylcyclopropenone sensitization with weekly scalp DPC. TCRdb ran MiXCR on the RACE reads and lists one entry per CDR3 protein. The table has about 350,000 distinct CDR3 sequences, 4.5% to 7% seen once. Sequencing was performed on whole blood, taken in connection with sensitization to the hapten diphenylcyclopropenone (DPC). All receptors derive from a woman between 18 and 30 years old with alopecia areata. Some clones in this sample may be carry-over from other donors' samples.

In nucleotides, the CDR3 is TGTGCCAGCAGCCTGACAGTATCCTATGGCTACACCTTC. Its translation: CASSLTVSYGYTF. The J gene is TRBJ1-2, the V gene TRBV3-1, with a weak D call TRBD1 (5 bases). The germline V gene has CDR1 LGHDT and CDR2 YNNKEL (reference sequence). The CDR3 runs to 13 residues. Trimming took 4 bases from V and 4 from J, leaving 10 bases between them.

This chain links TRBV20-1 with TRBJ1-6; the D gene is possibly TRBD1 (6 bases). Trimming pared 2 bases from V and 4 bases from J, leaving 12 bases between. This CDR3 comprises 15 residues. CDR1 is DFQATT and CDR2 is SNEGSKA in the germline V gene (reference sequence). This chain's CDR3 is CSARPVTGYNSPLHF. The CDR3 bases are TGCAGTGCTAGACCCGTGACAGGTTATAATTCACCCCTCCACTTT.

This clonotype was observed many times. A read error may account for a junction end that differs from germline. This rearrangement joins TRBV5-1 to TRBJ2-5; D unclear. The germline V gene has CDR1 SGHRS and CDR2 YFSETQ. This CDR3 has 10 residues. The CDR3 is CASSLETQYF. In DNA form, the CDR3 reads TGTGCCAGCAGCTTAGAGACCCAGTACTTC.

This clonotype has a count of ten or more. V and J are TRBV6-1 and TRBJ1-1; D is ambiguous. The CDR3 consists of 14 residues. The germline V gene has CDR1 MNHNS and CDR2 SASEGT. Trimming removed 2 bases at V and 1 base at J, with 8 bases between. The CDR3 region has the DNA TGTGCCAGCAGTGAAAGAGGCAGGAACACTGAAGCTTTCTTT. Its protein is CASSERGRNTEAFF.

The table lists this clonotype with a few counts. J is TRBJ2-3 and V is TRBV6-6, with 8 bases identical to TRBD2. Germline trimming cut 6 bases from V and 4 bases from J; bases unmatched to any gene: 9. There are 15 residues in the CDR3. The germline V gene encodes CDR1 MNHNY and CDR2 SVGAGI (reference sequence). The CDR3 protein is CASRPSAGGSDTQYF. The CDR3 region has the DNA TGTGCCAGCAGGCCCTCGGCGGGGGGATCAGATACGCAGTATTTT.

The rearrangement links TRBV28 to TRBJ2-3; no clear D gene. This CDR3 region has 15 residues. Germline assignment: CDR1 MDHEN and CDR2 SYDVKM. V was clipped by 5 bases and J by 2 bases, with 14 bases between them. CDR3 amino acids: CASSLSRRPTDTQYF. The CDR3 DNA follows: TGTGCCAGCAGTCTGTCTAGGAGACCCACAGATACGCAGTATTTT.

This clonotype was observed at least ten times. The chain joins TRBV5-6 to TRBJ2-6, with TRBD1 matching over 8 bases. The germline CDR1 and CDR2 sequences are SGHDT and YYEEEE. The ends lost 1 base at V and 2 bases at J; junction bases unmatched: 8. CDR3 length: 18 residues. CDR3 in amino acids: CASSLFWAGGTGANVLTF. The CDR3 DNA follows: TGTGCCAGCAGCTTGTTTTGGGCAGGGGGCACTGGGGCCAACGTCCTGACTTTC.

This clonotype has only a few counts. The CDR3 nucleotides are TGTGCCAGCAGTACGGGACAGGCTAATGAAAAACTGTTTTTT. Amino acid sequence: CASSTGQANEKLFF. J is TRBJ1-4 and V is TRBV2, with 8 bases that match TRBD1. Germline V gene lookup returns CDR1 SNHLY and CDR2 FYNNEI. This CDR3 is built from 14 residues. Trimming took 5 bases from V and 3 from J; bases not matched to a gene: 2.

The CDR3 DNA reads as TGTGCCAGCAGCGAAATCGGGACTAGCGGGGAAAACATTCAGTACTTC. Translated: CASSEIGTSGENIQYF. The chain couples TRBV6-2 or TRBV6-3 to TRBJ2-4; 13 positions agree with TRBD2. This CDR3 spans 16 amino acids. The ends lost 6 bases at V and 5 bases at J; junction bases unmatched: 7. The germline CDR1 and CDR2 sequences are MNHEY and SVGEGT.

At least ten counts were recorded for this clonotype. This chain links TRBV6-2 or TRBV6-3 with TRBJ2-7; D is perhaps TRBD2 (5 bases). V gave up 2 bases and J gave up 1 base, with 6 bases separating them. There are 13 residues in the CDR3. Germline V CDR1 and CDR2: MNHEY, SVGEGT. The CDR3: CASSYEGSYEQYF. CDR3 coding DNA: TGTGCCAGCAGTTACGAGGGATCCTACGAGCAGTACTTC.

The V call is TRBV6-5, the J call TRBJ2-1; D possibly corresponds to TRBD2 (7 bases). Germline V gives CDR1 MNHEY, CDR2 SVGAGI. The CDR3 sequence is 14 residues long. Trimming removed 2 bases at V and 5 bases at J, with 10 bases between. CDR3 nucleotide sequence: TGTGCCAGCAGTTACGGGGGGGCCAACAATGAGCAGTTCTTC. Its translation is CASSYGGANNEQFF.

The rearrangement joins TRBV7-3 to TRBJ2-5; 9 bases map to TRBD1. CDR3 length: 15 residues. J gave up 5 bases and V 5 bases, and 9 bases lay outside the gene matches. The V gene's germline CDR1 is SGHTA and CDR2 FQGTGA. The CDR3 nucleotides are TGTGCCAGCAGCATCACAGGGGGCTTTGGGGAGACCCAGTACTTC. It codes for CASSITGGFGETQYF.

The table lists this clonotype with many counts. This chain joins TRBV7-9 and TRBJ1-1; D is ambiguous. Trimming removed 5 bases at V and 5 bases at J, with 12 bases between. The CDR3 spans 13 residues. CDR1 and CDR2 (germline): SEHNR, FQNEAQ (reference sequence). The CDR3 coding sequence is TGTGCCAGCAGCCTCCAACTAGAGACTGAAGCTTTCTTT. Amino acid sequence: CASSLQLETEAFF.

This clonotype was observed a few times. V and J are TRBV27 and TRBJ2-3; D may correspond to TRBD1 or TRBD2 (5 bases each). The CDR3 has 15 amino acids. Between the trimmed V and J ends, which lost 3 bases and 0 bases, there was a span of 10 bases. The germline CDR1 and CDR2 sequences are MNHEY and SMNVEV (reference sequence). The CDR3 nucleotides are TGTGCCAGCAGTTTGTACAGGACTAGCACAGATACGCAGTATTTT. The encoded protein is CASSLYRTSTDTQYF.

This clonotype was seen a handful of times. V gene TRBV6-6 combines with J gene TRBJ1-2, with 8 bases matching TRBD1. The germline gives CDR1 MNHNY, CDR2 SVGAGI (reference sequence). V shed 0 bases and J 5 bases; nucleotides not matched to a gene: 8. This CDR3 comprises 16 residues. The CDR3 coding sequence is TGTGCCAGCAGTTACTCCCAGGAGGACAGGGAATATGGCTACACCTTC. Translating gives CASSYSQEDREYGYTF.

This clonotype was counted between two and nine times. CDR3 in DNA: TGTGCCAGCCTCCCCCGGGACTACCCTCGGACCACAGATACGCAGTATTTT. It is translated as CASLPRDYPRTTDTQYF. V gene TRBV6-6 combines with J gene TRBJ2-3, with TRBD2 matching over 7 bases. The J segment lost 2 bases and the V segment lost 8 bases, leaving 16 bases of the junction unmatched. This CDR3 is 17 amino acids long. CDR1 and CDR2 from the germline V gene are MNHNY and SVGAGI (reference sequence).

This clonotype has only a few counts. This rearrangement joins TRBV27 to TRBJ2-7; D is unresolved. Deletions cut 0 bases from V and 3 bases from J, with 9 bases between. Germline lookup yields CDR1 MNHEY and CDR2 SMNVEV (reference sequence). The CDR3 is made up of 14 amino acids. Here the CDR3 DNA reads TGTGCCAGCAGTTTATCGGGAAGTTTCTACGAGCAGTACTTC. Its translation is CASSLSGSFYEQYF.

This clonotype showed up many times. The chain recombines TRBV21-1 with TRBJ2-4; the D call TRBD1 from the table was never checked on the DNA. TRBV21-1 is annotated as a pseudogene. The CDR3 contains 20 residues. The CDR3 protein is CASSKLRQGANSLAKNIQYF. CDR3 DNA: TGTGCCAGCAGCAAATTAAGGCAGGGGGCGAACAGCCTAGCCAAAAACATTCAGTACTTC.

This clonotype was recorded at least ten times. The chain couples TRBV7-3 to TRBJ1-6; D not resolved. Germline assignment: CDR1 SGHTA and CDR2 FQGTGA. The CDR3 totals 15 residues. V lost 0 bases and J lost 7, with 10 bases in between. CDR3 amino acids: CASSLTGDRNSPLHF. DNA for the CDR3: TGTGCCAGCAGCTTAACGGGCGATAGGAATTCACCCCTCCACTTT.

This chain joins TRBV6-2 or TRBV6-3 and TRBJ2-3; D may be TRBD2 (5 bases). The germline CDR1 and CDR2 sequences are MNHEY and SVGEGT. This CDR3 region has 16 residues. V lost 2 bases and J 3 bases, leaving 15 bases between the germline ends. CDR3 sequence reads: CASSYRLARETDTQYF. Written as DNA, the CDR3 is TGTGCCAGCAGTTACCGTCTCGCGAGGGAAACAGATACGCAGTATTTT.

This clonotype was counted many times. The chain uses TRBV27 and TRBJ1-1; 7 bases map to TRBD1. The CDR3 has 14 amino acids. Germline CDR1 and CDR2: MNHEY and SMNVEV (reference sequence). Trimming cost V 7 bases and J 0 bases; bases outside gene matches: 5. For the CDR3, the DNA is TGTGCCAGCATTCCGGGACAGTTGAACACTGAAGCTTTCTTT. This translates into CASIPGQLNTEAFF.

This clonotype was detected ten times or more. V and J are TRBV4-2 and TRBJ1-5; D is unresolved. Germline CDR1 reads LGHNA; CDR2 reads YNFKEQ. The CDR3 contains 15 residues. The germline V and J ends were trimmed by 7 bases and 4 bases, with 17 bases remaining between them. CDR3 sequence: CASTSTGKGNQPQHF. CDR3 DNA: TGTGCCAGCACCTCCACGGGGAAGGGTAATCAGCCCCAGCATTTT.

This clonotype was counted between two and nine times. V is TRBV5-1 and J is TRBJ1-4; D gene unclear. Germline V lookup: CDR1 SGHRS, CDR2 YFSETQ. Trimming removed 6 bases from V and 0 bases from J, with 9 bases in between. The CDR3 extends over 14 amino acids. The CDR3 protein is CASNAGPTNEKLFF. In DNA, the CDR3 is TGCGCCAGCAACGCAGGACCAACTAATGAAAAACTGTTTTTT. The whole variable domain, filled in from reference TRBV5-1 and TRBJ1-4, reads KAGVTQTPRYLIKTRGQQVTLSCSPISGHRSVSWYQQTPGQGLQFLFEYFSETQRNKGNFPGRFSGRQFSNSRSEMNVSTLELGDSALYLCASNAGPTNEKLFFGSGTQLSVL.

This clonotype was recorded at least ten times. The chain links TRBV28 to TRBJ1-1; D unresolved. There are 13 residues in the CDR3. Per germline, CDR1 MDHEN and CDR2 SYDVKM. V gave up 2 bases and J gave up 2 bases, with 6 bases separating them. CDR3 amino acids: CASSLALNTEAFF. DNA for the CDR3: TGTGCCAGCAGTTTAGCCCTCAACACTGAAGCTTTCTTT.